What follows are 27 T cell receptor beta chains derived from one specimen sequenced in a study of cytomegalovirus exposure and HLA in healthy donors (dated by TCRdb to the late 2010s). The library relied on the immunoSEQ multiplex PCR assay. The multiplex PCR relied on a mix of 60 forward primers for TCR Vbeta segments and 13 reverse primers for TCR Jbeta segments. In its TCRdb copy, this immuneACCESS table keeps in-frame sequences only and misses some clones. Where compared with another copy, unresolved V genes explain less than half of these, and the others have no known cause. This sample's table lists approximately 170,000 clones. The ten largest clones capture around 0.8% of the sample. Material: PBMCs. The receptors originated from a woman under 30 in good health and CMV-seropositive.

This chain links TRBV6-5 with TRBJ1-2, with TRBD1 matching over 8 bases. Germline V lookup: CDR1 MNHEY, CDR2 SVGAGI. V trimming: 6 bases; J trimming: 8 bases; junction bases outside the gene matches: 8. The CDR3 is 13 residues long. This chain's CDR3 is CASSTGGQGGYTF. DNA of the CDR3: TGTGCCAGCAGCACGGGCGGACAGGGCGGCTACACCTTC.

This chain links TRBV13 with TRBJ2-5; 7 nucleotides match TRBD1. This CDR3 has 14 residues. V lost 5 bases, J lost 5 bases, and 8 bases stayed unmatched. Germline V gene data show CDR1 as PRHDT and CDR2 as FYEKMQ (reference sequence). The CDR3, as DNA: TGTGCCAGCAGCCCAAGACAGGGTGGTGAGACCCAGTACTTC. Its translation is CASSPRQGGETQYF.

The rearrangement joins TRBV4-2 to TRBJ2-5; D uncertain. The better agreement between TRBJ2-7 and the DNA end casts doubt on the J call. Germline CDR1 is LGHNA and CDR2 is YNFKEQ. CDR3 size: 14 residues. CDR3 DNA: TGTGCCAGCAGCCCCGGGTTATACTCCTACGAGCAGTACTTC. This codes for CASSPGLYSYEQYF.

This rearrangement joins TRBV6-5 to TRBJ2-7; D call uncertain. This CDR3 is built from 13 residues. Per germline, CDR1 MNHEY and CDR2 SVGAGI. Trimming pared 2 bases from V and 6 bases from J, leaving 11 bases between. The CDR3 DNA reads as TGTGCCAGCAGTTACGGGCAGGCCGGCGAGCAGTACTTC. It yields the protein CASSYGQAGEQYF.

The CDR3 spells CASSLEWGGVDEQFF. CDR3 sequence (DNA): TGCGCCAGCAGCTTGGAATGGGGGGGTGTGGATGAGCAGTTCTTC. This chain links TRBV5-1 with TRBJ2-1; 7 nucleotides line up with TRBD2. The germline gives CDR1 SGHRS, CDR2 YFSETQ. The V gene end was trimmed by 0 bases and the J gene end by 8 bases; junction bases not matched to a gene: 8. The CDR3 spans 15 residues.

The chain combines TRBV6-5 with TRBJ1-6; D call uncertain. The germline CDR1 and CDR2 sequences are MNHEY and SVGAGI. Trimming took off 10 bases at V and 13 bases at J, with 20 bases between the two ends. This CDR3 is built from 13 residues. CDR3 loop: CATAETAIRPLHF. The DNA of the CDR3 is TGTGCCACGGCGGAGACCGCGATTCGGCCCCTCCACTTT.

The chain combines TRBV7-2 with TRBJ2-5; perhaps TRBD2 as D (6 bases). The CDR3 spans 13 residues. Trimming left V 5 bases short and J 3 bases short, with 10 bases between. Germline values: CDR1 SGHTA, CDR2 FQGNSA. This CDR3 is CASSVTREETQYF. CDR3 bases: TGTGCCAGCAGCGTGACTAGAGAAGAGACCCAGTACTTC.

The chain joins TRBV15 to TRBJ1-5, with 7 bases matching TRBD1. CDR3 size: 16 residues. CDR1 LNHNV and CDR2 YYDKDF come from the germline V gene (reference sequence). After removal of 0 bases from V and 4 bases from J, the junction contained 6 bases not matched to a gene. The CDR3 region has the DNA TGTGCCACCAGCAGAGATACAGGGGTGGGAAATCAGCCCCAGCATTTT. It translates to CATSRDTGVGNQPQHF.

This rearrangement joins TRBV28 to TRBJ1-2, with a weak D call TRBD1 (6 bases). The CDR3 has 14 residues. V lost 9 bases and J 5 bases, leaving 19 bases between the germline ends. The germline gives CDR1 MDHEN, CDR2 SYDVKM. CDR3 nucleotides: TGTGCCAGTACTACTCCCGGGACAATGTATGGCTACACCTTC. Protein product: CASTTPGTMYGYTF.

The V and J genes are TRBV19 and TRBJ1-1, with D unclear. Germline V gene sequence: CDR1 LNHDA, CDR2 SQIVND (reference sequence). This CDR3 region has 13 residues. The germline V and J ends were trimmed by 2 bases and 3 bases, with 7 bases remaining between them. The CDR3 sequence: CASSIREDTEAFF. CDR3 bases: TGTGCCAGTAGTATAAGGGAGGACACTGAAGCTTTCTTT.

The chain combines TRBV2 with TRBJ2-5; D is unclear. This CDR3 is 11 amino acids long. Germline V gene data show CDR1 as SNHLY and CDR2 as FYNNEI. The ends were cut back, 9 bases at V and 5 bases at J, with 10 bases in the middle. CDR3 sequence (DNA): TGTGCCAGTGTGCAGAGGGAGACCCAGTACTTC. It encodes CASVQRETQYF.

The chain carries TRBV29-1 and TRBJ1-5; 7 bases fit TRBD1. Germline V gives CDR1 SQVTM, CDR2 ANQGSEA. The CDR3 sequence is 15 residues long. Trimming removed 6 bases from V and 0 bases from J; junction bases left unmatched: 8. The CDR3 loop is CSVRQGLNSNQPQHF. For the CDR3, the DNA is TGCAGCGTCAGACAGGGATTAAATAGCAATCAGCCCCAGCATTTT.

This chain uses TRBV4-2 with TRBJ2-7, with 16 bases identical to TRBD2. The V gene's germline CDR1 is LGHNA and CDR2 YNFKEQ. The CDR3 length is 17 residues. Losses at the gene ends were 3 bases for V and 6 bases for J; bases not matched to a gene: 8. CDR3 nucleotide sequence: TGTGCCAGCAGCCAGGCGGGACTAGCGGGAGGGCCTCTCGAGCAGTACTTC. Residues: CASSQAGLAGGPLEQYF.

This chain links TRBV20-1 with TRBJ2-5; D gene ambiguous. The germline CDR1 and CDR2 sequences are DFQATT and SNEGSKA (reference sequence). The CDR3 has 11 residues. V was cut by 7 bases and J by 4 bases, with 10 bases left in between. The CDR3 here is CSVSGRETQYF. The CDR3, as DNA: TGCAGTGTGTCCGGTAGAGAGACCCAGTACTTC.

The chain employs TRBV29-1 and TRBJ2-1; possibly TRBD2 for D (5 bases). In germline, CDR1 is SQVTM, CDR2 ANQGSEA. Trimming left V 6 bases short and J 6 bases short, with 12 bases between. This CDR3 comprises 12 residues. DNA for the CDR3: TGCAGCGTCCTCGACGCGGGCAATGAGCAGTTCTTC. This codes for CSVLDAGNEQFF.

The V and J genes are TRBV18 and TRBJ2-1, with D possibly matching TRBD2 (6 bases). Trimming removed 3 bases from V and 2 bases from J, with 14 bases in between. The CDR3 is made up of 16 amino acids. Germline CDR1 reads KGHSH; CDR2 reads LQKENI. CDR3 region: CASSPDPGSTYNEQFF. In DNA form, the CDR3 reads TGTGCCAGCTCACCGGACCCCGGGAGTACCTACAATGAGCAGTTCTTC.

The chain's CDR3 is CASSKGQNYGYTF. The DNA for the CDR3 is TGCGCCAGCAGCAAGGGACAGAACTATGGCTACACCTTC. This chain uses TRBV4-3 with TRBJ1-2, with 7 positions matching TRBD1. Germline-derived CDR1 and CDR2 are LGHNA and YSLEER. Trimming removed 5 bases from V and 2 bases from J; junction bases left unmatched: 2. This CDR3 has 13 residues.

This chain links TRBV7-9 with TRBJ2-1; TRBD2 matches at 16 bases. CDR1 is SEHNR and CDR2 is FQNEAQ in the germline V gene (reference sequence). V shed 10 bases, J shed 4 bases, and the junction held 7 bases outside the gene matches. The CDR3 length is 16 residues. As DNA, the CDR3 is TGTGCCACGGGACTAGCGGGAGGGCCCTCGTACAATGAGCAGTTCTTC. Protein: CATGLAGGPSYNEQFF. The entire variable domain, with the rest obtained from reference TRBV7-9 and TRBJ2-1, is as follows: DTGVSQNPRHKITKRGQNVTFRCDPISEHNRLYWYRQTLGQGPEFLTYFQNEAQLEKSRLLSDRFSAERPKGSFSTLEIQRTEQGDSAMYLCATGLAGGPSYNEQFFGPGTRLTVL.

This CDR3 is CASSLADSSYNEQFF. CDR3 bases: TGTGCCAGCTCACTTGCGGATAGCTCCTACAATGAGCAGTTCTTC. The V call is TRBV18, the J call TRBJ2-1; the D is unclear. CDR1 and CDR2 from the germline V gene are KGHSH and LQKENI. There are 15 residues in the CDR3. V shed 4 bases and J shed 0 bases, with 10 bases lying between them.

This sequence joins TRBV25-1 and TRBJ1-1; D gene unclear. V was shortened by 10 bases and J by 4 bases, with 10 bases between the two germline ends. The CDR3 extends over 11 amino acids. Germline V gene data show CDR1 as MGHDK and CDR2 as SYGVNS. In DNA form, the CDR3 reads TGTGCCACCCGAGAAATCACTGAAGCTTTCTTT. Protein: CATREITEAFF. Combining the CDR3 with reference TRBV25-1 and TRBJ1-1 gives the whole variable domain EADIYQTPRYLVIGTGKKITLECSQTMGHDKMYWYQQDPGMELHLIHYSYGVNSTEKGDLSSESTVSRIRTEHFPLTLESARPSHTSQYLCATREITEAFFGQGTRLTVV.

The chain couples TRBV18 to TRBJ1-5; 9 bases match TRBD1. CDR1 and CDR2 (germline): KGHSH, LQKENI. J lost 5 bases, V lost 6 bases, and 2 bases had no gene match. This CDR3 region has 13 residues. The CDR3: CASSRTGDQPQHF. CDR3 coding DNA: TGTGCCAGCTCTCGGACAGGGGATCAGCCCCAGCATTTT.

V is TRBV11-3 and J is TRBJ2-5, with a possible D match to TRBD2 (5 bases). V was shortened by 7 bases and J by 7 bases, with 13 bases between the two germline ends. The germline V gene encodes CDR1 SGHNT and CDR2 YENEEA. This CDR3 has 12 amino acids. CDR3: CASTSPGGTQYF. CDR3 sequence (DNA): TGTGCCAGCACTTCTCCTGGAGGGACCCAGTACTTC.

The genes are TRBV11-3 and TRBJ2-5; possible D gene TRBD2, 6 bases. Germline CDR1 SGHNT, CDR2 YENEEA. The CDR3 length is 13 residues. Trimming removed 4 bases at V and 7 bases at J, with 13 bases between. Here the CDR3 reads CASSSLAEGTQYF. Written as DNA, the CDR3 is TGTGCCAGCAGCTCGTTAGCGGAGGGGACCCAGTACTTC.

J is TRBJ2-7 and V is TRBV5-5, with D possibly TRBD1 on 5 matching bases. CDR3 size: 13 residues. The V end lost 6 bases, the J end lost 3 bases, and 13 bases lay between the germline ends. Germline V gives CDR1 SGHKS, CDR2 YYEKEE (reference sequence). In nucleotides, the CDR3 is TGTGCCAGCACCACAGGACACTTCTACGAGCAGTACTTC. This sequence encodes CASTTGHFYEQYF.

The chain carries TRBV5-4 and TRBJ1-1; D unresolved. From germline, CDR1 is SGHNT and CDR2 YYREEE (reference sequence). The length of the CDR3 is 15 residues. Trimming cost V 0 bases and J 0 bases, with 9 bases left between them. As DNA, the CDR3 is TGTGCCAGCAGCTTGGACAGCCTTTTGAACACTGAAGCTTTCTTT. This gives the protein CASSLDSLLNTEAFF.

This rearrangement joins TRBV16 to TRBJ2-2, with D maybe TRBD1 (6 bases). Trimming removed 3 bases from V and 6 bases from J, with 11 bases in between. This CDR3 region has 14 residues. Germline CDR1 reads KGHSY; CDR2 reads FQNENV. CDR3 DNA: TGTGCCAGCAGCCACCCGACAGGTCCCGGGGAGCTGTTTTTT. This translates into CASSHPTGPGELFF.

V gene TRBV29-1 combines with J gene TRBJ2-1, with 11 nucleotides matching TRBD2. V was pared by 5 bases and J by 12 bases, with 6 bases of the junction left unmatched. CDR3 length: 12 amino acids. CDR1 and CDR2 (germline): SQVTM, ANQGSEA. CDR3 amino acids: CSVTPTSGTQFF. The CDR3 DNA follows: TGCAGCGTTACCCCGACTAGCGGGACGCAGTTCTTC.